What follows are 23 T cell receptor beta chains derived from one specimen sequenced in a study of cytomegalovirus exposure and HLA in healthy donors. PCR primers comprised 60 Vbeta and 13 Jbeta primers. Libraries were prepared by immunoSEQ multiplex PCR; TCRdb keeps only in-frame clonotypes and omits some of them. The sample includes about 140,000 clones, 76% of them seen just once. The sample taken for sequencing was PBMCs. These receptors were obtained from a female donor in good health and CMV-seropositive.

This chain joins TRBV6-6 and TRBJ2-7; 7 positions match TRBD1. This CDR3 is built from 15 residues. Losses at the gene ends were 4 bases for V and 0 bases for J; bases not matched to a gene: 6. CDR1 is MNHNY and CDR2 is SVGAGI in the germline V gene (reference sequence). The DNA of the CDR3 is TGTGCCAGCAGTTCTGAGGACAGGAGCTCCTACGAGCAGTACTTC. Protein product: CASSSEDRSSYEQYF.

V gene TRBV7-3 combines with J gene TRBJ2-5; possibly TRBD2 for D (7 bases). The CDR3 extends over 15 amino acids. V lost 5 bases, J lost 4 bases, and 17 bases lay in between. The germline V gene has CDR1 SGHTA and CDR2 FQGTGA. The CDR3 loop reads CASSPGGGAGETQYF. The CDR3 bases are TGTGCCAGCAGCCCCGGTGGGGGGGCGGGAGAGACCCAGTACTTC.

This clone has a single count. The CDR3 nucleotides read TGCGCCAGCAGCTTGGATGGGCTAGCGGCGAATGAGCAGTTCTTC. It translates to CASSLDGLAANEQFF. The rearrangement links TRBV5-1 to TRBJ2-1; 7 bases align to TRBD2. J lost 7 bases, V lost 0 bases, and 7 bases had no gene match. Germline V gene sequence: CDR1 SGHRS, CDR2 YFSETQ. The CDR3 is 15 residues long. The full variable domain, its missing parts supplied by reference TRBV5-1 and TRBJ2-1, is KAGVTQTPRYLIKTRGQQVTLSCSPISGHRSVSWYQQTPGQGLQFLFEYFSETQRNKGNFPGRFSGRQFSNSRSEMNVSTLELGDSALYLCASSLDGLAANEQFFGPGTRLTVL.

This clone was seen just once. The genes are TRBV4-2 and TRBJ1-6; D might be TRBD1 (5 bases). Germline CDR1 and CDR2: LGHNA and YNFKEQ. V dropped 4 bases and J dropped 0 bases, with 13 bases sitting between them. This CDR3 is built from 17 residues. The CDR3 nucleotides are TGTGCCAGCAGCCGGGACTCCCAGAGCTCCTATAATTCACCCCTCCACTTT. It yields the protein CASSRDSQSSYNSPLHF.

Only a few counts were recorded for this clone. The CDR3 DNA sequence: TGTGCCAGCAGGCCGGACAGAGCGAACACCGGGGAGCTGTTTTTT. Amino acids: CASRPDRANTGELFF. The chain combines TRBV11-2 with TRBJ2-2; TRBD1 is a possible D gene (6 bases). CDR3 length equals 15 residues. V lost 6 bases and J 0 bases, leaving 11 bases between the germline ends. In germline, CDR1 is SGHAT, CDR2 FQNNGV. The full variable domain, completed using reference TRBV11-2 and TRBJ2-2, is EAGVAQSPRYKIIEKRQSVAFWCNPISGHATLYWYQQILGQGPKLLIQFQNNGVVDDSQLPKDRFSAERLKGVDSTLKIQPAKLEDSAVYLCASRPDRANTGELFFGEGSRLTVL.

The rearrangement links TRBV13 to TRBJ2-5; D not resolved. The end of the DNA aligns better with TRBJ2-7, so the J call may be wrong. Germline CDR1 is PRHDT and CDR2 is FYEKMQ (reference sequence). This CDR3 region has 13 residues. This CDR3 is CASSLDGTYEQYF. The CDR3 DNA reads TGTGCCAGCAGCTTAGACGGTACCTACGAGCAGTACTTC.

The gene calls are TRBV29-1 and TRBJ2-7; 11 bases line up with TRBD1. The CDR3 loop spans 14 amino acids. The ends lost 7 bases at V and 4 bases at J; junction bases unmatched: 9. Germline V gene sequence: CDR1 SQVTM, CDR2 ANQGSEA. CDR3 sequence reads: CSATPGQGAYEQYF. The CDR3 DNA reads TGCAGCGCCACACCTGGACAGGGGGCTTACGAGCAGTACTTC.

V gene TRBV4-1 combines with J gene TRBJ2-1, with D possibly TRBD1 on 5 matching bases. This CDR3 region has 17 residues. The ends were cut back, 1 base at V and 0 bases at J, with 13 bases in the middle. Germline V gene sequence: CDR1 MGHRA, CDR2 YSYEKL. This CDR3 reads CASSQVDLGLSYNEQFF. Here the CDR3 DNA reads TGCGCCAGCAGCCAAGTCGACTTGGGGCTCTCCTACAATGAGCAGTTCTTC.

CDR3 in amino acids: CSVKGLAGDNEQFF. The CDR3 DNA reads as TGCAGCGTTAAGGGACTAGCGGGAGACAATGAGCAGTTCTTC. The chain carries TRBV29-1 and TRBJ2-1, with 14 bases matching TRBD2. J lost 5 bases, V lost 5 bases, and 2 bases had no gene match. Germline V lookup: CDR1 SQVTM, CDR2 ANQGSEA. This CDR3 has 14 residues.

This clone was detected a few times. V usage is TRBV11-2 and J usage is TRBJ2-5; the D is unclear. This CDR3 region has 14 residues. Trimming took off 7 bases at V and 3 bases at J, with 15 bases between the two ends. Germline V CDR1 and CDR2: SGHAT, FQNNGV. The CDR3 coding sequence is TGTGCCAGCACCCCATCGGGTTGGAAAGAGACCCAGTACTTC. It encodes CASTPSGWKETQYF. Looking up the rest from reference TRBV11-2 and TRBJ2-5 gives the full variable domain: EAGVAQSPRYKIIEKRQSVAFWCNPISGHATLYWYQQILGQGPKLLIQFQNNGVVDDSQLPKDRFSAERLKGVDSTLKIQPAKLEDSAVYLCASTPSGWKETQYFGPGTRLLVL.

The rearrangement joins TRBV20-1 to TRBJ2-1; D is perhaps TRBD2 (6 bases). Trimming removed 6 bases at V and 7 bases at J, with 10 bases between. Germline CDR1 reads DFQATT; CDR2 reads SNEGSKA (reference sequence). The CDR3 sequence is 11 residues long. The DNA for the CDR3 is TGCAGTGCCAGCGGGCTAAATGAGCAGTTCTTC. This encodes CSASGLNEQFF.

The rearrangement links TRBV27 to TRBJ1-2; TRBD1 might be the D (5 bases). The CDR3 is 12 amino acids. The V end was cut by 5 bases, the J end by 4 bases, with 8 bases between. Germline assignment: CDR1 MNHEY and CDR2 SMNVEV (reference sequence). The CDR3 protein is CASSRGGYGYTF. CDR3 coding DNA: TGTGCCAGCAGTCGGGGGGGCTATGGCTACACCTTC.

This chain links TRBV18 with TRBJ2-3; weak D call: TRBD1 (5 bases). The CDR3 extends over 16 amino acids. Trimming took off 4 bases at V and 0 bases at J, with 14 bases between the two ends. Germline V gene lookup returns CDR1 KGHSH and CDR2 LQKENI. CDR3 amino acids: CASSLGFGASTDTQYF. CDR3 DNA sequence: TGTGCCAGCTCACTGGGATTTGGGGCCAGCACAGATACGCAGTATTTT.

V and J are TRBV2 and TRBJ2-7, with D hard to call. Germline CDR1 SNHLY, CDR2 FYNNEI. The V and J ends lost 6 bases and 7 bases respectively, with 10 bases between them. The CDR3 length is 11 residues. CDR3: CASRLNQEQYF. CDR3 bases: TGTGCCAGCAGGTTAAACCAGGAGCAGTACTTC.

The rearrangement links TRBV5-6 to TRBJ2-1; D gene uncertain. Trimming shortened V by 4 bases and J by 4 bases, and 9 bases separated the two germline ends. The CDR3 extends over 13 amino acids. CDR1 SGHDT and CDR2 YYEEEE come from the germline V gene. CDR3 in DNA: TGTGCCAGCAGCCCTAGGTTTTACAATGAGCAGTTCTTC. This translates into CASSPRFYNEQFF. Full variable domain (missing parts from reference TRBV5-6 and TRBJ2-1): DAGVTQSPTHLIKTRGQQVTLRCSPKSGHDTVSWYQQALGQGPQFIFQYYEEEERQRGNFPDRFSGHQFPNYSSELNVNALLLGDSALYLCASSPRFYNEQFFGPGTRLTVL.

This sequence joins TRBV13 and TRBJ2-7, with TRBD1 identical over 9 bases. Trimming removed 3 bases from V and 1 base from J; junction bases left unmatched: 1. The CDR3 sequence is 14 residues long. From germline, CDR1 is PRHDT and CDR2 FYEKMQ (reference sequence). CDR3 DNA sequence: TGTGCCAGCAGCTTTGGGACAGGGTCCTACGAGCAGTACTTC. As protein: CASSFGTGSYEQYF.

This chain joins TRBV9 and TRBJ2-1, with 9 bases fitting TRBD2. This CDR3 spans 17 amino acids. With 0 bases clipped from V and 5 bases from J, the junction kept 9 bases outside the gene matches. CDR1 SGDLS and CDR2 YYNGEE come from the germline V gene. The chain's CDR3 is CASSVAPSGGMNNEQFF. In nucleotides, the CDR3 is TGTGCCAGCAGCGTAGCCCCAAGCGGGGGGATGAACAATGAGCAGTTCTTC.

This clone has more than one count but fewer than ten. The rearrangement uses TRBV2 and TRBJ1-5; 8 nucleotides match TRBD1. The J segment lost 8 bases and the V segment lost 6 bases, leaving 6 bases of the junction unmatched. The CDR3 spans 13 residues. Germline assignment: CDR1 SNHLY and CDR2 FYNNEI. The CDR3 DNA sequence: TGTGCCAGCAGCGCAGGGGGCTTCGAGCCCCAGCATTTT. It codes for CASSAGGFEPQHF.

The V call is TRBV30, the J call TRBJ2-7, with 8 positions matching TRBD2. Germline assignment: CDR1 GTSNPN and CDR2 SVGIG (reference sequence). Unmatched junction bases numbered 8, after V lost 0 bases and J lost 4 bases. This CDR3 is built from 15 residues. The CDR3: CAWSVAGGALYEQYF. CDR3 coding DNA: TGTGCCTGGAGTGTAGCCGGGGGGGCGCTTTACGAGCAGTACTTC.

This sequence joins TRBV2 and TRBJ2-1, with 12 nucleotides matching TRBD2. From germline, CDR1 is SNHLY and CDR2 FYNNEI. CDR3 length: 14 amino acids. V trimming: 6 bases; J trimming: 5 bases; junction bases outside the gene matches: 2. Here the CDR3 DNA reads TGTGCCAGCAGACGGACTAGCGGGGACAATGAGCAGTTCTTC. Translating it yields CASRRTSGDNEQFF.

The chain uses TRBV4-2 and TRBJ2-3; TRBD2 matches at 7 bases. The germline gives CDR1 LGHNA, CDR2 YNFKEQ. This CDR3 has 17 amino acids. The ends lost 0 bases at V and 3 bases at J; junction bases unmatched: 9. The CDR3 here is CASSQDMLAGVTDTQYF. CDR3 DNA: TGTGCCAGCAGCCAAGATATGCTTGCGGGAGTGACAGATACGCAGTATTTT.

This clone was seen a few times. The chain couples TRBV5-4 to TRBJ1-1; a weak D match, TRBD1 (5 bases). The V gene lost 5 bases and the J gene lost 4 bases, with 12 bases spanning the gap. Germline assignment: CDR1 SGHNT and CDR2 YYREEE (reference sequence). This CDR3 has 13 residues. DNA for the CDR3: TGTGCCAGCAGGGGGACTGTCCCCACTGAAGCTTTCTTT. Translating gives CASRGTVPTEAFF.

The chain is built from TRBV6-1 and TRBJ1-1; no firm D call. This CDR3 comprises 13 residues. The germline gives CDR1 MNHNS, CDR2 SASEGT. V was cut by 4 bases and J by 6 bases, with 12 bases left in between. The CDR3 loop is CASSVVPVAEAFF. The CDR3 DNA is TGTGCCAGCAGTGTCGTCCCGGTCGCTGAAGCTTTCTTT.